These 30 T cell receptor beta chains were all obtained from the same sample, sequenced in a study of shared clonotypes between healthy human individuals. The repertoire was sequenced with immunoSEQ multiplex PCR; TCRdb's copy has only in-frame clones and lacks some. The data contain about 590,000 clones, roughly 95% of them singletons. Only CD45RO-negative cells positively selected for CCR7 counted as naive CD8 cells, so terminally differentiated effector memory CD45RA+ cells were excluded. The sample comprised naive CD8+ T cells sorted from blood. The receptors stem from a woman aged 25 to 45 in good health.

This chain links TRBV2 with TRBJ2-1; possibly TRBD1 for D (6 bases). The V gene's germline CDR1 is SNHLY and CDR2 FYNNEI. The germline V and J ends were trimmed by 7 bases and 4 bases, with 17 bases remaining between them. This CDR3 region has 15 residues. The CDR3 loop reads CASIGGGLRYNEQFF. The CDR3 nucleotides read TGTGCCAGCATTGGGGGCGGCTTAAGGTACAATGAGCAGTTCTTC.

The rearrangement uses TRBV7-9 and TRBJ2-7, with 7 positions matching TRBD1. The ends lost 5 bases at V and 6 bases at J; junction bases unmatched: 10. Germline V gene lookup returns CDR1 SEHNR and CDR2 FQNEAQ (reference sequence). The CDR3 contains 14 residues. The CDR3: CASSPDRVFGEQYF. CDR3 sequence (DNA): TGTGCCAGCAGCCCTGACAGGGTTTTTGGCGAGCAGTACTTC.

J is TRBJ2-2 and V is TRBV21-1; TRBD2, as called in the table, went unchecked against the DNA. TRBV21-1 is assigned pseudogene status. The CDR3 runs 19 residues. CDR3 sequence: CASSKPRSSGILEDGELFF. The CDR3 DNA reads as TGTGCCAGCAGCAAACCTAGGTCTAGCGGGATATTAGAAGACGGGGAGCTGTTTTTT.

This chain links TRBV5-6 with TRBJ2-7; TRBD1 might be the D (5 bases). The germline CDR1 and CDR2 sequences are SGHDT and YYEEEE. The ends were cut back, 6 bases at V and 10 bases at J, with 14 bases in the middle. This CDR3 comprises 11 residues. The CDR3 reads CASTSGMYQYF. In DNA form, the CDR3 reads TGTGCCAGCACGTCAGGGATGTATCAGTACTTC.

This chain uses TRBV5-4 with TRBJ2-7; the match to TRBD2 covers 9 bases. CDR1 is SGHNT and CDR2 is YYREEE in the germline V gene (reference sequence). Trimming cost V 0 bases and J 2 bases; bases outside gene matches: 6. The CDR3 covers 16 residues. The CDR3 bases are TGTGCCAGCAGCTTGGTCGGGACTAGCAGCCCCTACGAGCAGTACTTC. It specifies CASSLVGTSSPYEQYF.

For this clone: Relative to the germline gene, one junction end is altered; a read error may explain this. The gene calls are TRBV7-9 and TRBJ1-1; no clear D gene. CDR3 length: 13 residues. Germline assignment: CDR1 SEHNR and CDR2 FQNEAQ (reference sequence). DNA of the CDR3: TGTGCCAGCACCTTAGGGTCGGGCACTGAAGCTTTCTTT. Translation gives CASTLGSGTEAFF.

The gene calls are TRBV1 and TRBJ2-3; TRBD2 was called by the table and not checked on the DNA. TRBV1 is designated a pseudogene. This CDR3 is 17 amino acids long. DNA for the CDR3: TGCACCAGCAGCGATGCCCTACTAGCGGGAGTTGCAGATACGCAGTATTTT. It yields the protein CTSSDALLAGVADTQYF.

The chain is built from TRBV4-1 and TRBJ2-7; a possible D gene is TRBD1 (6 bases). The CDR3 sequence is 15 residues long. V was shortened by 3 bases and J by 4 bases, with 16 bases between the two germline ends. Germline V gene lookup returns CDR1 MGHRA and CDR2 YSYEKL. The DNA of the CDR3 is TGCGCCAGCAGCCAGGGGTCAACAGGGCCGTACGAGCAGTACTTC. Protein product: CASSQGSTGPYEQYF.

The chain has TRBV27 and TRBJ1-5, with D tentatively TRBD1 (5 bases). V dropped 5 bases and J dropped 0 bases, with 14 bases sitting between them. Looked up from germline, CDR1 is MNHEY and CDR2 is SMNVEV (reference sequence). The CDR3 length is 16 residues. CDR3: CASSPRQLNSNQPQHF. CDR3 bases: TGTGCCAGCAGTCCGCGACAGCTAAATAGCAATCAGCCCCAGCATTTT.

CDR3 residues: CASAVGTSGSNEQFF. The CDR3 DNA reads as TGTGCCAGCGCCGTAGGGACTAGCGGGAGTAATGAGCAGTTCTTC. The rearrangement joins TRBV13 to TRBJ2-1; 14 bases are a match to TRBD2. J was trimmed by 7 bases and V by 8 bases; bases with no gene match: 7. CDR3 length: 15 residues. Germline values: CDR1 PRHDT, CDR2 FYEKMQ (reference sequence). The full variable domain, its missing parts supplied by reference TRBV13 and TRBJ2-1, is AAGVIQSPRHLIKEKRETATLKCYPIPRHDTVYWYQQGPGQDPQFLISFYEKMQSDKGSIPDRFSAQQFSDYHSELNMSSLELGDSALYFCASAVGTSGSNEQFFGPGTRLTVL.

The chain links TRBV19 to TRBJ2-1; tentatively, D is TRBD1 or TRBD2 (5 bases each). Trimming removed 5 bases at V and 1 base at J, with 18 bases between. The CDR3 is 17 residues long. The V gene's germline CDR1 is LNHDA and CDR2 SQIVND (reference sequence). Written as DNA, the CDR3 is TGTGCCAGTAGTCGGACTGTACCGGGACCTTCCTACAATGAGCAGTTCTTC. Translated: CASSRTVPGPSYNEQFF.

The V and J genes are TRBV6-1 and TRBJ1-5; 7 bases align to TRBD1. CDR1 is MNHNS, CDR2 SASEGT, per germline. This CDR3 region has 15 residues. The junction had 8 bases not matched to a gene; V was cut back by 4 bases and J by 5 bases. The CDR3 DNA follows: TGTGCCAGCAGTGTCATCGACAGGGAAGATCAGCCCCAGCATTTT. Its protein is CASSVIDREDQPQHF.

The chain combines TRBV6-1 with TRBJ2-1; D perhaps matches TRBD1 (5 bases). Germline CDR1 and CDR2: MNHNS and SASEGT. Trimming removed 9 bases from V and 0 bases from J, with 15 bases in between. This CDR3 is built from 15 residues. CDR3 coding DNA: TGTGCCAGTACCAAACAGGTTTTCTCCTACAATGAGCAGTTCTTC. As protein: CASTKQVFSYNEQFF.

This chain joins TRBV2 and TRBJ2-7; the D call may be TRBD1 or TRBD2 (5 bases each). The V gene's germline CDR1 is SNHLY and CDR2 FYNNEI. CDR3 length: 18 residues. V was trimmed by 1 base and J by 4 bases, leaving 23 bases between them. The CDR3 coding sequence is TGTGCCAGCAGTGAAGGGGGGTTCGGCGAGACTCAGGAGTACGAGCAGTACTTC. This encodes CASSEGGFGETQEYEQYF.

V gene TRBV28 combines with J gene TRBJ2-1; possibly TRBD2 for D (5 bases). Germline V CDR1 and CDR2: MDHEN, SYDVKM. This CDR3 has 15 residues. Trimming took off 3 bases at V and 7 bases at J, with 16 bases between the two ends. For the CDR3, the DNA is TGTGCCAGCAGTTTGGACTTGCTAAGGAGGAATGAGCAGTTCTTC. Residues: CASSLDLLRRNEQFF.

J is TRBJ2-7 and V is TRBV9; TRBD1 might be the D (6 bases). Germline values: CDR1 SGDLS, CDR2 YYNGEE. The CDR3 runs to 15 residues. V dropped 3 bases and J dropped 5 bases, with 18 bases sitting between them. For the CDR3, the DNA is TGTGCCAGCAGCGGCCACAGGGAAAACTACGACGAGCAGTACTTC. It codes for CASSGHRENYDEQYF.

The chain links TRBV19 to TRBJ2-5, with 9 bases aligning to TRBD2. Losses at the gene ends were 5 bases for V and 5 bases for J; bases not matched to a gene: 9. The CDR3 is made up of 15 amino acids. Germline-derived CDR1 and CDR2 are LNHDA and SQIVND (reference sequence). CDR3 DNA sequence: TGTGCCAGTAGTTCAGTAGCGGGAGTAGTGGAGACCCAGTACTTC. Protein: CASSSVAGVVETQYF.

In this sample, this clone turned up a few times. The rearrangement uses TRBV9 and TRBJ1-2; 7 bases align to TRBD1. This CDR3 comprises 14 residues. CDR1 and CDR2 from the germline V gene are SGDLS and YYNGEE. V lost 4 bases to trimming and J lost 4 bases; unmatched junction nucleotides: 7. The CDR3 spells CASSSGGLAYGYTF. CDR3 DNA sequence: TGTGCCAGCAGCTCAGGGGGTCTGGCCTATGGCTACACCTTC.

V and J are TRBV19 and TRBJ1-1, with TRBD1 as a possible D gene (5 bases). Germline V gene lookup returns CDR1 LNHDA and CDR2 SQIVND (reference sequence). V gave up 4 bases and J gave up 3 bases, with 15 bases separating them. The CDR3 runs to 15 residues. The CDR3 loop is CASSRSQGFDTEAFF. Written as DNA, the CDR3 is TGTGCCAGTAGTAGATCGCAGGGTTTTGACACTGAAGCTTTCTTT.

Note on this clone: The same CDR3 is also encoded by other DNA sequences in this sample. This rearrangement joins TRBV5-1 to TRBJ2-7; D is uncertain. The CDR3 spans 13 residues. Trimming removed 5 bases from V and 2 bases from J, with 11 bases in between. Germline CDR1 is SGHRS and CDR2 is YFSETQ. The CDR3 sequence: CASSLDGAYEQYF. CDR3 DNA: TGCGCCAGCAGTCTGGACGGAGCCTACGAGCAGTACTTC.

The rearrangement joins TRBV7-2 to TRBJ2-1, with 7 bases lining up with TRBD2. The V gene's germline CDR1 is SGHTA and CDR2 FQGNSA. The V and J ends lost 4 bases and 6 bases, in that order; junction bases with no gene match: 9. The CDR3 is made up of 15 amino acids. CDR3 DNA sequence: TGTGCCAGCAGCTCCGGGCGGGGGATGGGCAATGAGCAGTTCTTC. It specifies CASSSGRGMGNEQFF.

This clone was seen only a few times. The V and J genes are TRBV9 and TRBJ2-2; 12 bases are shared with TRBD2. This CDR3 region has 16 residues. Per the germline V gene, CDR1 is SGDLS and CDR2 is YYNGEE. Unmatched junction bases numbered 9, after V lost 7 bases and J lost 5 bases. CDR3 nucleotide sequence: TGTGCCAGCGCCAGGACTAGCGGGATGAAGACCGGGGAGCTGTTTTTT. It encodes CASARTSGMKTGELFF.

The chain uses TRBV5-1 and TRBJ1-1; D remains unclear. The CDR3 has 15 amino acids. V shed 0 bases and J shed 0 bases, with 9 bases lying between them. Germline CDR1 reads SGHRS; CDR2 reads YFSETQ. CDR3 DNA sequence: TGCGCCAGCAGCTTGGTACCGCAGCTGAACACTGAAGCTTTCTTT. It yields the protein CASSLVPQLNTEAFF.

The V and J genes are TRBV9 and TRBJ2-5; possible D gene TRBD1, 6 bases. From germline, CDR1 is SGDLS and CDR2 YYNGEE. The V end was cut by 5 bases, the J end by 4 bases, with 21 bases between. This CDR3 is 16 amino acids long. CDR3 DNA sequence: TGTGCCAGCAGTGCCAGGGGCGGGCCTGGGTTAGAGACCCAGTACTTC. This sequence encodes CASSARGGPGLETQYF.

The CDR3: CASSFQGAVEAFF. As DNA, the CDR3 is TGTGCCAGCAGCTTCCAGGGGGCGGTTGAAGCTTTCTTT. J is TRBJ1-1 and V is TRBV5-6; 8 bases line up with TRBD1. CDR3 length: 13 amino acids. The ends lost 2 bases at V and 7 bases at J; junction bases unmatched: 4. Per the germline V gene, CDR1 is SGHDT and CDR2 is YYEEEE.

The chain is built from TRBV11-2 and TRBJ2-7; D possibly corresponds to TRBD2 (7 bases). The germline CDR1 and CDR2 sequences are SGHAT and FQNNGV. The CDR3 sequence is 14 residues long. Deletions cut 5 bases from V and 5 bases from J, with 16 bases between. This CDR3 is CASSPVGGADEQYF. Written as DNA, the CDR3 is TGTGCCAGCAGCCCCGTTGGGGGGGCGGACGAGCAGTACTTC. Full variable domain (missing parts from reference TRBV11-2 and TRBJ2-7): EAGVAQSPRYKIIEKRQSVAFWCNPISGHATLYWYQQILGQGPKLLIQFQNNGVVDDSQLPKDRFSAERLKGVDSTLKIQPAKLEDSAVYLCASSPVGGADEQYFGPGTRLTVT.

For the CDR3, the DNA is TGTGCCAGCAGTCCGGGCAGAGGGGGTGAGCAGTTCTTC. Its protein is CASSPGRGGEQFF. The rearrangement joins TRBV5-6 to TRBJ2-1, with a possible D match to TRBD1 (6 bases). Germline V lookup: CDR1 SGHDT, CDR2 YYEEEE. The CDR3 extends over 13 amino acids. Trimming removed 5 bases at V and 9 bases at J, with 15 bases between.

The chain employs TRBV27 and TRBJ2-1, with 8 bases lining up with TRBD1. Germline assignment: CDR1 MNHEY and CDR2 SMNVEV (reference sequence). The CDR3 sequence is 14 residues long. After removal of 6 bases from V and 3 bases from J, the junction contained 4 bases not matched to a gene. This chain's CDR3 is CASRLGQGYNEQFF. The CDR3 DNA follows: TGTGCCAGCAGACTCGGACAGGGCTACAATGAGCAGTTCTTC.

The chain recombines TRBV9 with TRBJ2-1; D might be TRBD2 (6 bases). The CDR3 contains 16 residues. Germline V gene sequence: CDR1 SGDLS, CDR2 YYNGEE. V lost 0 bases, J lost 2 bases, and 12 bases lay in between. This CDR3 reads CASSVAKLAPYNEQFF. CDR3 sequence (DNA): TGTGCCAGCAGCGTAGCTAAACTAGCCCCCTACAATGAGCAGTTCTTC.

The sample holds a few counts of this clone. V gene TRBV28 combines with J gene TRBJ1-2; D is undetermined. Looked up from germline, CDR1 is MDHEN and CDR2 is SYDVKM. The length of the CDR3 is 15 residues. Trimming removed 3 bases from V and 3 bases from J, with 14 bases in between. The CDR3 DNA reads as TGTGCCAGCAGTTTCAATTGGGTACTTGACTATGGCTACACCTTC. Protein sequence: CASSFNWVLDYGYTF.